The rows below give T cell receptor beta chains drawn from one sample of a study of blood T cell repertoires in COVID-19. Produced via immunoSEQ multiplex PCR; TCRdb's table is partial and in-frame only. This table holds roughly 73,000 clones, around 74% found once. Sequencing was done on a sample of peripheral blood. All receptors come from a man between 70 and 80 years old with acute or convalescent COVID-19. The CDR3 runs from the conserved cysteine through the conserved F or W. The D gene is left open where the match is weak. The listing skips clone size in some rows; elsewhere it reads once, few, many or a size class.

v_gene	j_gene	d_gene	abundance	CDR3aa	CDR3nt
TRBV28	TRBJ1-5	TRBD1	NA	CASVPFSGTGGGPGQPQHF	TGTGCCAGCGTCCCTTTCTCCGGGACAGGGGGCGGTCCAGGGCAGCCCCAGCATTTT
TRBV28	TRBJ1-1	NA	few	CASRPLGQGNTEAFF	TGTGCCAGCAGACCCCTGGGGCAGGGGAACACTGAAGCTTTCTTT
TRBV10-3	TRBJ1-1	TRBD1	many	CASRTGVNTEAFF	TGTGCCTCGCGGACAGGGGTGAACACTGAAGCTTTCTTT
TRBV19	TRBJ2-3	NA	NA	CASSLNFRETSTDTQYF	TGTGCCAGTAGTCTAAACTTTCGTGAAACCAGCACAGATACGCAGTATTTT
TRBV7-9	TRBJ2-2	NA	few	CASSFNNPSVTGELFF	TGTGCCAGCAGTTTTAACAATCCCTCAGTCACCGGGGAGCTGTTTTTT
TRBV3-1/TRBV3-2	TRBJ2-7	TRBD2	few	CASSPGTSGYEQYF	TGTGCCAGCAGCCCCGGGACTAGCGGCTACGAGCAGTACTTC
TRBV6-1	TRBJ2-1	NA	NA	CASSEGSSSYNEQFF	TGTGCCAGCAGTGAAGGCTCCAGCTCCTACAATGAGCAGTTCTTC
TRBV29-1	TRBJ1-2	TRBD1	NA	CSTPTGGSNYGYTF	TGCAGCACTCCCACAGGGGGCTCGAACTATGGCTACACCTTC
TRBV10-3	TRBJ1-5	TRBD1	few	CAISQGASNQPQHF	TGTGCCATCAGTCAGGGGGCTAGCAATCAGCCCCAGCATTTT
TRBV2	TRBJ2-5	NA	once	CASRRDSRGTQYF	TGTGCCAGCAGACGGGACTCCCGGGGGACCCAGTACTTC
TRBV18	TRBJ2-7	NA	NA	CASSQGKGYEQYF	TGTGCCAGCTCGCAGGGGAAGGGATACGAGCAGTACTTC
TRBV28	TRBJ2-7	TRBD2	NA	CASSTGLAERYDYEQYF	TGTGCCAGCAGCACAGGACTAGCGGAACGGTACGATTACGAGCAGTACTTC
TRBV18	TRBJ1-5	TRBD1	once	CASSPPGQGYQPQHF	TGTGCCAGCTCACCACCGGGACAGGGATATCAGCCCCAGCATTTT
TRBV3-1/TRBV3-2	TRBJ2-3	TRBD2	NA	CASRAGGTQYF	TGTGCCAGCCGGGCGGGGGGTACGCAGTATTTT
TRBV6-1	TRBJ1-2	NA	NA	CASSEAVIPSYGYTF	TGTGCCAGCAGTGAGGCAGTAATACCATCCTATGGCTACACCTTC
TRBV7-8	TRBJ1-2	NA	NA	CASSRSRDTADTF	TGTGCCAGCAGCCGCTCCCGGGACACCGCCGACACCTTC
TRBV19	TRBJ2-5	TRBD2	NA	CASSVPSGKGRETQYF	TGTGCCAGTAGTGTACCTAGCGGGAAGGGACGAGAGACCCAGTACTTC
TRBV18	TRBJ2-7	TRBD1	NA	CASSPPGTGGSYEQYF	TGTGCCAGCTCACCACCGGGGACAGGGGGCTCCTACGAGCAGTACTTC
TRBV7-9	TRBJ2-1	NA	NA	CASSLSGPKNEQFF	TGTGCCAGCAGCTTATCTGGGCCCAAAAATGAGCAGTTCTTC
TRBV5-8	TRBJ1-3	NA	NA	CASSLGWGLSGNTIYF	TGTGCCAGCAGCTTGGGGTGGGGACTCTCTGGAAACACCATATATTTT
TRBV29-1	TRBJ2-7	NA	NA	CSVEVRQGRDEQYF	TGCAGCGTTGAAGTTAGGCAGGGGAGGGACGAGCAGTACTTC
TRBV7-2	TRBJ2-1	NA	NA	CASSLAGGHYNEQFF	TGTGCCAGCAGCTTAGCCGGCGGGCATTACAATGAGCAGTTCTTC
TRBV15	TRBJ1-6	TRBD1	NA	CATSRVGQGNSPLHF	TGTGCCACCAGCAGAGTCGGACAGGGCAATTCACCCCTCCACTTT
TRBV9	TRBJ2-6	NA	NA	CASSVQGSGANVLTF	TGTGCCAGCAGCGTTCAGGGGTCTGGGGCCAACGTCCTGACTTTC
TRBV5-4	TRBJ2-7	TRBD2	NA	CASSTDDGASGVRGEQYF	TGTGCCAGCAGCACGGACGACGGCGCTAGCGGGGTGCGGGGCGAGCAGTACTTC
TRBV7-7	TRBJ2-3	TRBD2	NA	CASAPSGGSTDTQYF	TGTGCTAGCGCGCCTAGCGGAGGGTCCACAGATACGCAGTATTTT
TRBV11-3	TRBJ2-1	NA	few	CASSLGARVGNEQFF	TGTGCCAGCAGCTTAGGGGCGAGGGTGGGCAATGAGCAGTTCTTC
TRBV24-1	TRBJ2-7	NA	few	CALQEGLYEQYF	TGTGCCCTCCAGGAAGGTCTGTACGAGCAGTACTTC
TRBV2	TRBJ1-1	NA	NA	CASSPGSEAFF	TGTGCCAGCAGCCCGGGATCTGAAGCTTTCTTT
TRBV10-3	TRBJ1-1	TRBD1	NA	CAISQGAEAFF	TGTGCCATCAGTCAGGGGGCTGAAGCTTTCTTT
TRBV2	TRBJ2-1	NA	NA	CASTLGGYNEQFF	TGTGCCAGCACCCTCGGGGGTTACAATGAGCAGTTCTTC
TRBV6-6	TRBJ2-3	TRBD2	NA	CASSYSREGGYF	TGTGCCAGCAGTTACTCCCGGGAGGGAGGGTATTTT
TRBV27	TRBJ1-2	TRBD1	NA	CASSLSDRAYGYTF	TGTGCCAGCAGTTTATCAGACAGGGCCTATGGCTACACCTTC
TRBV3-1/TRBV3-2	TRBJ1-1	NA	NA	CASSPRSRAEAFF	TGTGCCAGCAGCCCTAGGAGTCGGGCTGAAGCTTTCTTT
TRBV27	TRBJ2-3	TRBD2	few	CASSLRGRAGDTQYF	TGTGCCAGCAGTTTACGCGGGAGGGCCGGGGATACGCAGTATTTT
TRBV15	TRBJ2-3	TRBD2	NA	CATSRVPSGTETDTQYF	TGTGCCACCAGCAGAGTCCCTAGCGGGACCGAGACAGATACGCAGTATTTT
TRBV5-4	TRBJ2-2	NA	NA	CASSPGGGAIGELFF	TGTGCCAGCAGCCCCGGAGGGGGGGCAATCGGGGAGCTGTTTTTT
TRBV11-3	TRBJ2-7	NA	NA	CASSLKRRQGTYEQYF	TGTGCCAGCAGCTTAAAGCGACGGCAGGGGACCTACGAGCAGTACTTC
TRBV4-1	TRBJ2-3	TRBD1	once	CASSQGSGGQGNTDTQYF	TGCGCCAGCAGCCAAGGATCCGGGGGACAGGGGAACACAGATACGCAGTATTTT
TRBV24-1	TRBJ2-1	NA	medium-sized	CATSDSGPGYEQFF	TGTGCCACCAGTGACTCCGGGCCGGGATATGAGCAGTTCTTC
TRBV6-1	TRBJ2-1	NA	NA	CASSETQGSLTNEQFF	TGTGCCAGCAGTGAAACTCAGGGAAGCCTTACCAATGAGCAGTTCTTC
TRBV11-2	TRBJ1-1	NA	NA	CASSRDRNTEAFF	TGTGCCAGCAGCAGAGACAGGAACACTGAAGCTTTCTTT
TRBV2	TRBJ2-2	NA	NA	CASNLAVLNTGELFF	TGTGCCAGCAATTTAGCGGTACTGAACACCGGGGAGCTGTTTTTT
TRBV10-3	TRBJ2-3	TRBD2	NA	CAISGGLAGITDTQYF	TGTGCCATCAGTGGGGGACTAGCGGGGATCACAGATACGCAGTATTTT
TRBV10-3	TRBJ2-2	NA	NA	CAISEDTIAGELFF	TGTGCCATCAGTGAGGACACCATAGCCGGGGAGCTGTTTTTT
TRBV6-2/TRBV6-3	TRBJ2-7	NA	once	CASSLSGSLDEQYF	TGTGCCAGCAGTCTCAGCGGGTCTTTGGACGAGCAGTACTTC
TRBV19	TRBJ2-7	NA	NA	CASSTGGYEQYF	TGTGCCAGTAGTACCGGGGGTTACGAGCAGTACTTC
TRBV3-1/TRBV3-2	TRBJ2-2	TRBD2	few	CASRHSSGSRAGELFF	TGTGCCAGCAGGCACTCTAGCGGGAGCCGAGCCGGGGAGCTGTTTTTT
TRBV27	TRBJ1-2	NA	NA	CASSLRVGGSNYGYTF	TGTGCCAGCAGTTTGCGGGTCGGGGGATCTAACTATGGCTACACCTTC
TRBV16	TRBJ2-6	NA	NA	CASSHLSSGANVLTF	TGTGCCAGCAGCCATCTGAGCTCTGGGGCCAACGTCCTGACTTTC
TRBV19	TRBJ2-1	TRBD2	many	CASRPSGLAGAREQFF	TGTGCCAGCAGACCATCGGGACTAGCGGGAGCTAGAGAGCAGTTCTTC
TRBV24-1	TRBJ1-5	NA	few	CATSDSGWGGNQPQHF	TGTGCCACCAGTGATTCGGGGTGGGGAGGCAATCAGCCCCAGCATTTT
TRBV7-2	TRBJ2-3	TRBD1	few	CASSGQGVSTDTQYF	TGTGCCAGCAGCGGCCAGGGGGTTAGCACAGATACGCAGTATTTT